This passage covers 12 T cell receptor beta chains from one sample sequenced in a study of graft-versus-host responses after intestinal transplantation listed by TCRdb under 2021. Their antigens are not known. Explained via the paper, the time point label denotes: cells obtained before transplantation from donor or recipient. Libraries were prepared through the immunoSEQ multiplex PCR assay. In its TCRdb copy, this immuneACCESS table keeps in-frame sequences only and misses some clones. Where compared with another copy, unresolved V genes explain less than half of these, and the others have no known cause. This sample comprises 90,000 to 130,000 clones, 85% to 95% of them detected only once. Of the sample, approximately 1% is held by the ten largest clones. The material sequenced was unstimulated CD8+ T cells sorted from spleen or lymph node cells, taken before transplant. The receptors shown here come from a human donor who was the organ donor for an intestinal transplant.

V gene TRBV4-1 combines with J gene TRBJ2-3; 9 nucleotides align to TRBD1. CDR3 size: 17 residues. Trimming took 2 bases from V and 5 from J; bases not matched to a gene: 11. Germline CDR1 and CDR2: MGHRA and YSYEKL. The CDR3 here is CASSQFPGTGIEDTQYF. The CDR3 DNA is TGCGCCAGCAGCCAATTCCCCGGGACAGGGATCGAAGATACGCAGTATTTT.

The genes are TRBV6-4 and TRBJ2-2, with 9 bases fitting TRBD1. The V and J ends lost 3 bases and 6 bases, in that order; junction bases with no gene match: 8. Germline V gene sequence: CDR1 MRHNA, CDR2 SNTAGT. CDR3 length: 16 amino acids. DNA for the CDR3: TGTGCCAGCAGTGATCGGGACAGGGCTGGCGCCGGGGAGCTGTTTTTT. It translates to CASSDRDRAGAGELFF.

The chain combines TRBV4-1 with TRBJ1-1; 7 bases line up with TRBD1. V dropped 1 base and J dropped 4; count of bases not matched to a gene: 3. The CDR3 has 14 residues. The germline gives CDR1 MGHRA, CDR2 YSYEKL. The CDR3 coding sequence is TGCGCCAGCAGCCAAGCAGGGGGGAGCACTGAAGCTTTCTTT. Its protein product is CASSQAGGSTEAFF.

A single count supports this clone. The V gene is TRBV11-2, the J gene TRBJ2-3; the D gene is possibly TRBD2 (5 bases). Germline CDR1 reads SGHAT; CDR2 reads FQNNGV. The CDR3 totals 14 residues. V gave up 4 bases and J gave up 5 bases, with 13 bases separating them. In nucleotides, the CDR3 is TGTGCCAGCAGCTCCGTTCCGGGAATAGATACGCAGTATTTT. Translating it yields CASSSVPGIDTQYF. The whole variable domain, filled in from reference TRBV11-2 and TRBJ2-3, reads EAGVAQSPRYKIIEKRQSVAFWCNPISGHATLYWYQQILGQGPKLLIQFQNNGVVDDSQLPKDRFSAERLKGVDSTLKIQPAKLEDSAVYLCASSSVPGIDTQYFGPGTRLTVL.

V is TRBV7-9 and J is TRBJ2-1, with D tentatively TRBD2 (5 bases). The germline CDR1 and CDR2 sequences are SEHNR and FQNEAQ (reference sequence). This CDR3 is 16 amino acids long. Trimming pared 5 bases from V and 2 bases from J, leaving 16 bases between. The CDR3 sequence: CASSVGGSSAYNEQFF. The DNA for the CDR3 is TGTGCCAGCAGCGTAGGAGGTAGTAGCGCCTACAATGAGCAGTTCTTC.

V usage is TRBV19 and J usage is TRBJ2-4, with 9 bases matching TRBD1. The CDR3 has 16 residues. Germline lookup yields CDR1 LNHDA and CDR2 SQIVND (reference sequence). Trimming cost V 4 bases and J 7 bases; bases outside gene matches: 11. CDR3 residues: CASSTTLQGAGNIQYF. As DNA, the CDR3 is TGTGCCAGTAGTACTACTTTACAGGGGGCGGGGAACATTCAGTACTTC. The full variable domain, in which reference TRBV19 and TRBJ2-4 provide the parts outside the CDR3, is DGGITQSPKYLFRKEGQNVTLSCEQNLNHDAMYWYRQDPGQGLRLIYYSQIVNDFQKGDIAEGYSVSREKKESFPLTVTSAQKNPTAFYLCASSTTLQGAGNIQYFGAGTRLSVL.

Only a few counts were recorded for this clone. J is TRBJ1-5 and V is TRBV27; the match to TRBD1 covers 10 bases. V shed 6 bases and J 0 bases; nucleotides not matched to a gene: 2. The germline V gene encodes CDR1 MNHEY and CDR2 SMNVEV (reference sequence). The CDR3 totals 15 residues. CDR3 residues: CASSRTGGSNQPQHF. The CDR3 DNA is TGTGCCAGCAGCCGGACAGGGGGTAGCAATCAGCCCCAGCATTTT.

With respect to this clone: Because the CDR3 is missing its conserved closing phenylalanine or tryptophan, this is likely a read error. Because the CDR3's place on the DNA is in doubt, the DNA is left out and the CDR3 is given as listed by TCRdb. The chain links TRBV21-1 to TRBJ2-7. TRBV21-1 is a documented pseudogene. The CDR3 sequence runs 16 residues, both termini included. CDR3: CASSKGGPGRTLRANP.

The V gene is TRBV5-6, the J gene TRBJ2-1; tentatively, D is TRBD1 (6 bases). Trimming took off 0 bases at V and 3 bases at J, with 10 bases between the two ends. This CDR3 contains 15 residues. Germline CDR1 SGHDT, CDR2 YYEEEE. The CDR3 nucleotides read TGTGCCAGCAGCTTGGTTCGGACAGTCTACAATGAGCAGTTCTTC. The encoded protein is CASSLVRTVYNEQFF.

The V call is TRBV29-1, the J call TRBJ2-7, with D possibly being TRBD1 (6 bases). The CDR3 sequence is 13 residues long. V shed 7 bases and J shed 4 bases, with 17 bases lying between them. Germline V CDR1 and CDR2: SQVTM, ANQGSEA. The chain's CDR3 is CSASVDSLYEQYF. For the CDR3, the DNA is TGCAGCGCCTCGGTGGACAGCCTATACGAGCAGTACTTC.

A few counts support this clone. This rearrangement joins TRBV9 to TRBJ2-7; 10 nucleotides match TRBD1. J was trimmed by 6 bases and V by 0 bases; bases with no gene match: 0. This CDR3 has 13 residues. Germline CDR1 is SGDLS and CDR2 is YYNGEE. The CDR3 region has the DNA TGTGCCAGCAGCGTAGGGACAGGGGGCGAGCAGTACTTC. It translates to CASSVGTGGEQYF.

The chain links TRBV28 to TRBJ2-7, with D tentatively TRBD1 (6 bases). Germline V CDR1 and CDR2: MDHEN, SYDVKM. CDR3 length equals 17 residues. V dropped 6 bases and J dropped 2 bases, with 23 bases sitting between them. The CDR3 sequence: CASSYTLSGQPPYEQYF. The CDR3 nucleotides are TGTGCCAGCAGCTACACCTTATCTGGACAGCCCCCCTACGAGCAGTACTTC. Complete variable domain (other parts from reference TRBV28 and TRBJ2-7): DVKVTQSSRYLVKRTGEKVFLECVQDMDHENMFWYRQDPGLGLRLIYFSYDVKMKEKGDIPEGYSVSREKKERFSLILESASTNQTSMYLCASSYTLSGQPPYEQYFGPGTRLTVT.